Sequencing of this T cell receptor (beta chain) was carried out in a study of blood T cells in healthy people across ages. The CDR3 runs to 15 residues. Trimming took 0 bases from V and 4 from J, leaving 13 bases between them. Germline-derived CDR1 and CDR2 are MNHEY and SVGAGI. In its sample, this clonotype was seen a few times. Antigen unknown. Samples each had at least 5 micrograms of total RNA extracted. Study-wide results and limits: Per million T cells, TCR beta diversity dropped roughly linearly as age increased. When one million T cells were used, diversity estimates were thought to be underestimates. Compared with aged donors, long-lived donors showed fewer expanded clones, suggesting selection.

For the second PCR, which ran for roughly 7 to 11 cycles, a sample-barcoded 5' primer and a J-beta primer mix were used. Each CDR3 protein gets one entry after TCRdb re-called the 5' RACE reads with MiXCR. The table has roughly 1.9 million distinct CDR3 sequences, 30% to 40% seen once; the top ten hold roughly 23%. This receptor was identified in a human donor in good health. The sequencing sample was made of blood. The chain recombines TRBV6-5 with TRBJ2-7; the D gene is possibly TRBD2 (6 bases). The CDR3 loop reads CASSYSSARGYEQYF. The DNA of the CDR3 is TGTGCCAGCAGTTACTCATCAGCCCGGGGGTACGAGCAGTACTTC.